The source of this T cell receptor beta chain is a study of Tregs in tolerant kidney transplant recipients. The CDR3 is made up of 17 amino acids. The germline V gene encodes CDR1 SEHNR and CDR2 FQNEAQ (reference sequence). V lost 1 base to trimming and J lost 0 bases, with 13 bases between them. Assay used: immunoSEQ multiplex PCR; TCRdb lists only in-frame clones, some missing. The sample yields roughly 250,000 clones, more than 65% seen once. The receptor comes from a human donor in good health. The chain employs TRBV7-9 and TRBJ1-5; D is possibly TRBD1 (5 bases). Material for sequencing was CD4+ T cells from blood. The CDR3 protein is CASSLVQDALSNQPQHF. In nucleotides, the CDR3 is TGTGCCAGCAGCTTAGTACAGGACGCCCTTAGCAATCAGCCCCAGCATTTT.